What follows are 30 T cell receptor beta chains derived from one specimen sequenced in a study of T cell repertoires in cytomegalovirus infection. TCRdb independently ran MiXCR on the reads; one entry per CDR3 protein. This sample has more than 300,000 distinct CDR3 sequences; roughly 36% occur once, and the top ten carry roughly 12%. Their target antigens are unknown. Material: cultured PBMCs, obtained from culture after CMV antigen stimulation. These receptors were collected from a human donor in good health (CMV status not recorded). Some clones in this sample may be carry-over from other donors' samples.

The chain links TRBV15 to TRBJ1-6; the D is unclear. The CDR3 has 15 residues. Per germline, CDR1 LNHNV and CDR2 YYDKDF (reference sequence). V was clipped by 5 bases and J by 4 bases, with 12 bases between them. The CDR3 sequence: CATSLNGSYNSPLHF. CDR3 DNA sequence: TGTGCCACCAGCTTAAACGGGAGTTATAATTCACCCCTCCACTTT.

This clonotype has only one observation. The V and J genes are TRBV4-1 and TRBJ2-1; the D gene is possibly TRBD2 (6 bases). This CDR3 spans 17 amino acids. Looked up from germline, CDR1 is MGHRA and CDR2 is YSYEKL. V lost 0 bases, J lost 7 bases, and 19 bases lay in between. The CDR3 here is CASSQDSYGSRGNEQFF. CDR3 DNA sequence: TGCGCCAGCAGCCAAGATTCTTACGGGAGTCGAGGGAATGAGCAGTTCTTC.

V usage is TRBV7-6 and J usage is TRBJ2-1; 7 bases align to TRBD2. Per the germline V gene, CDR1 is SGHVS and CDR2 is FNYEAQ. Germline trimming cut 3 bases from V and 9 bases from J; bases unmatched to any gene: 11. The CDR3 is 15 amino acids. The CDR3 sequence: CASSFSETSKGEQFF. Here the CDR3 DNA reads TGTGCCAGCAGCTTTTCGGAGACTAGCAAGGGTGAGCAGTTCTTC.

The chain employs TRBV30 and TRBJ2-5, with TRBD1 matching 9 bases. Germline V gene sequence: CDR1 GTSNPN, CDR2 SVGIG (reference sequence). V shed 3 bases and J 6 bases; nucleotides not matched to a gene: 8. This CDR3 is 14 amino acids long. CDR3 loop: CAWSDRGGDKTQYF. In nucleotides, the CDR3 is TGTGCCTGGAGCGACAGGGGGGGGGATAAGACCCAGTACTTC.

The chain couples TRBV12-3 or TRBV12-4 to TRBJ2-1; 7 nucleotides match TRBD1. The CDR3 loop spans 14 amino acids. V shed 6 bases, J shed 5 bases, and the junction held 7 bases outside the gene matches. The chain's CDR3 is CASSEDRWDNEQFF. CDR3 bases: TGTGCCAGCAGCGAGGACAGGTGGGACAATGAGCAGTTCTTC.

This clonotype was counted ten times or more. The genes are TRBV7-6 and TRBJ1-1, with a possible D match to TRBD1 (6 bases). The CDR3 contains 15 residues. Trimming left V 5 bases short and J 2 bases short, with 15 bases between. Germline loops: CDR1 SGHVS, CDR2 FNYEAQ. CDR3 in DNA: TGTGCCAGCAGCCCTGGACAGTTAGCCAACACTGAAGCTTTCTTT. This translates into CASSPGQLANTEAFF. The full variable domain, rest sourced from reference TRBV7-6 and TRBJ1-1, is GAGVSQSPRYKVTKRGQDVALRCDPISGHVSLYWYRQALGQGPEFLTYFNYEAQQDKSGLPNDRFSAERPEGSISTLTIQRTEQRDSAMYRCASSPGQLANTEAFFGQGTRLTVV.

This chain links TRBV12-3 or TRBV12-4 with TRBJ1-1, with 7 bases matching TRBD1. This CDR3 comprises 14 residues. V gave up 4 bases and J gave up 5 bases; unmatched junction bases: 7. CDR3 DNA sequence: TGTGCCAGCAGTTCCCGACAGGGAGGGACTGAAGCTTTCTTT. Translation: CASSSRQGGTEAFF.

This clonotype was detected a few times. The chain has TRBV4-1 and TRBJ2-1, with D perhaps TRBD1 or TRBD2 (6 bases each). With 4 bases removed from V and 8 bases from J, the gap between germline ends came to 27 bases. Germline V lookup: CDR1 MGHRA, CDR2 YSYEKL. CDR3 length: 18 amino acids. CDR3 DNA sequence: TGCGCCAGCAGCCGTTGGGACATACTAGCCGGGGCAATCGATGAGCAGTTCTTC. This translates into CASSRWDILAGAIDEQFF.

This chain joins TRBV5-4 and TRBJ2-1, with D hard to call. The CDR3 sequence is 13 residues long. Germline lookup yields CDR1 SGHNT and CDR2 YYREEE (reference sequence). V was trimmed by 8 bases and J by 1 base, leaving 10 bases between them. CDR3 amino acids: CASRTDSYNEQFF. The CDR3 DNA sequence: TGTGCCAGTCGGACCGATTCCTACAATGAGCAGTTCTTC. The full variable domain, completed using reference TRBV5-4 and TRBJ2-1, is ETGVTQSPTHLIKTRGQQVTLRCSSQSGHNTVSWYQQALGQGPQFIFQYYREEENGRGNFPPRFSGLQFPNYSSELNVNALELDDSALYLCASRTDSYNEQFFGPGTRLTVL.

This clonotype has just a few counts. The CDR3 nucleotides read TGTGCCAGCAGTCCCTCTATGGTGAGGGTAGCTTTCTTT. Its protein product is CASSPSMVRVAFF. The V call is TRBV28, the J call TRBJ1-1; no reliable D call. Trimming removed 5 bases from V and 10 bases from J, with 17 bases in between. The CDR3 contains 13 residues. Per germline, CDR1 MDHEN and CDR2 SYDVKM. Supplemented by reference TRBV28 and TRBJ1-1, the full variable domain reads DVKVTQSSRYLVKRTGEKVFLECVQDMDHENMFWYRQDPGLGLRLIYFSYDVKMKEKGDIPEGYSVSREKKERFSLILESASTNQTSMYLCASSPSMVRVAFFGQGTRLTVV.

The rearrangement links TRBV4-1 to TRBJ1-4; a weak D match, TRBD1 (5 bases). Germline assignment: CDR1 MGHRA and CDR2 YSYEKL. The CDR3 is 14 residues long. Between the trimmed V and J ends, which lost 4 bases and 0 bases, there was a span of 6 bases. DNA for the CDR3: TGCGCCAGCAGCCGAGGGGCAACTAATGAAAAACTGTTTTTT. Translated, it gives CASSRGATNEKLFF.

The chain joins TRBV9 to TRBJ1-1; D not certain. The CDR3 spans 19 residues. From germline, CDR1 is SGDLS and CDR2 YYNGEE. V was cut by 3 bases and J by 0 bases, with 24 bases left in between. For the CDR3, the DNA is TGTGCCAGCAGCGCGTCAGCCGCACGGACTGCCCTTTTGAACACTGAAGCTTTCTTT. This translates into CASSASAARTALLNTEAFF. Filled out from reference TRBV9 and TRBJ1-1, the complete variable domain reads DSGVTQTPKHLITATGQRVTLRCSPRSGDLSVYWYQQSLDQGLQFLIQYYNGEERAKGNILERFSAQQFPDLHSELNLSSLELGDSALYFCASSASAARTALLNTEAFFGQGTRLTVV.

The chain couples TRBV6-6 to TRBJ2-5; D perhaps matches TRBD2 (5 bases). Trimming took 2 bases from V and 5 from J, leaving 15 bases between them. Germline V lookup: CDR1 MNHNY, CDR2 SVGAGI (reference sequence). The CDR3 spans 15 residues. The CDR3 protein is CASSYGGRGSETQYF. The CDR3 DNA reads TGTGCCAGCAGTTACGGAGGCCGGGGTAGTGAGACCCAGTACTTC.

CDR3 sequence: CSARDRKRGGDEQFF. The CDR3 DNA follows: TGCAGTGCTAGAGATCGGAAGCGGGGGGGAGATGAGCAGTTCTTC. V usage is TRBV20-1 and J usage is TRBJ2-1; 10 nucleotides line up with TRBD2. CDR1 and CDR2 (germline): DFQATT, SNEGSKA (reference sequence). V trimming: 0 bases; J trimming: 8 bases; junction bases outside the gene matches: 7. The CDR3 has 15 residues.

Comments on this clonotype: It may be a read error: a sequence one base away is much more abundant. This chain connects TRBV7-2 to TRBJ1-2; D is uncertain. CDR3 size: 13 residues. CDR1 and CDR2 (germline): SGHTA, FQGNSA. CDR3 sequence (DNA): TGTGCCAGCATCTTAGCGCTCCCCCGTGGCTACACCTTC. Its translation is CASILALPRGYTF.

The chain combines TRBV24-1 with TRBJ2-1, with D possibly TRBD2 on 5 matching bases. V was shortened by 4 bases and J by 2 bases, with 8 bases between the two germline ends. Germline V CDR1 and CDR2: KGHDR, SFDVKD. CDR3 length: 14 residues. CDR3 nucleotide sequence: TGTGCCACCAGTGAGCCCGGGACCTACAATGAGCAGTTCTTC. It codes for CATSEPGTYNEQFF.

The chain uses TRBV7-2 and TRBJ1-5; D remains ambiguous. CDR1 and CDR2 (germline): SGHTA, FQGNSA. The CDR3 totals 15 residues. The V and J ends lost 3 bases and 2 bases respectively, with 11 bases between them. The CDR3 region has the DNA TGTGCCAGCAGCTTCACAGCCTGGGGCAATCAGCCCCAGCATTTT. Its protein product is CASSFTAWGNQPQHF.

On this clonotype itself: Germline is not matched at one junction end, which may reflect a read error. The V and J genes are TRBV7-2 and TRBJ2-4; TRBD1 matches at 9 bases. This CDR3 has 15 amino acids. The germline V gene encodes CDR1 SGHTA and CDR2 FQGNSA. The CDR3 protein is CVSSPRTGVGNIQYF. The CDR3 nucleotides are TGTGTCAGCAGTCCCAGGACAGGGGTAGGAAACATTCAGTACTTC.

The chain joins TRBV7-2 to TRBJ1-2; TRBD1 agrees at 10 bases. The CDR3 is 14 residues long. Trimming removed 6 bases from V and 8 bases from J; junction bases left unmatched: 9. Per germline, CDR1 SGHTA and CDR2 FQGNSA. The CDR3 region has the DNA TGTGCCAGCAGTTATGGACAGGGGGTGTTAGGCTACACCTTC. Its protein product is CASSYGQGVLGYTF.

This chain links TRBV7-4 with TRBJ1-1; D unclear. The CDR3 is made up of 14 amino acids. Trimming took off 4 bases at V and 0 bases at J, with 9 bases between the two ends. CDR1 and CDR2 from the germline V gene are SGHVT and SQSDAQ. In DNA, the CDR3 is TGTGCCAGCAGCTCACTAAGGGTGAACACTGAAGCTTTCTTT. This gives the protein CASSSLRVNTEAFF.

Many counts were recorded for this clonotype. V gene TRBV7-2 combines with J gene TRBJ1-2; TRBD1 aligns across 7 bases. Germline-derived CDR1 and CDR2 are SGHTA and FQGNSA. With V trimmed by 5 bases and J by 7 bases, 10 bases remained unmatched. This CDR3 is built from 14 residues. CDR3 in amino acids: CASSKPRQGSGYTF. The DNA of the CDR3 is TGTGCCAGCAGCAAGCCCAGACAGGGTTCTGGCTACACCTTC.

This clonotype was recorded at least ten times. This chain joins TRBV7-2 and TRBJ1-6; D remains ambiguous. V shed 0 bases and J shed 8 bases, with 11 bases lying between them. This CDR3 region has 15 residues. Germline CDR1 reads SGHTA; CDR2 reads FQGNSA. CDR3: CASSLAAGVDSPLHF. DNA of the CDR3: TGTGCCAGCAGCTTAGCGGCCGGAGTTGATTCACCCCTCCACTTT. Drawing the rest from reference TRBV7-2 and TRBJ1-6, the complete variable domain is GAGVSQSPSNKVTEKGKDVELRCDPISGHTALYWYRQSLGQGLEFLIYFQGNSAPDKSGLPSDRFSAERTGGSVSTLTIQRTQQEDSAVYLCASSLAAGVDSPLHFGNGTRLTVT.

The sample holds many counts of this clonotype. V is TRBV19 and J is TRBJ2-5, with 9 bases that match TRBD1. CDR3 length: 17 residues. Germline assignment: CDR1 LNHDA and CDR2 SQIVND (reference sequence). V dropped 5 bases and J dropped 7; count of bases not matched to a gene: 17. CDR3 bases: TGTGCCAGTAGTCCTTCCGCCGGGACAGGGTCGCTCGTGACCCAGTACTTC. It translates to CASSPSAGTGSLVTQYF.

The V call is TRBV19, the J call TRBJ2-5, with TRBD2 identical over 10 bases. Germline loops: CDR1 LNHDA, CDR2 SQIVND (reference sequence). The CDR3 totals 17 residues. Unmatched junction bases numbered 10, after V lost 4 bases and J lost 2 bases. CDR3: CASSTTWTSGIQETQYF. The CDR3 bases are TGTGCCAGTAGTACAACTTGGACTAGCGGTATTCAAGAGACCCAGTACTTC.

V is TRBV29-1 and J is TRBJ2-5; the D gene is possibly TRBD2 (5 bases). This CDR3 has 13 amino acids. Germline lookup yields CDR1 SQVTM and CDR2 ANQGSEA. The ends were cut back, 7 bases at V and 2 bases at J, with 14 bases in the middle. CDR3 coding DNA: TGCAGCGCCCTGCGCGGAGGTCAAGAGACCCAGTACTTC. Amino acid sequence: CSALRGGQETQYF.

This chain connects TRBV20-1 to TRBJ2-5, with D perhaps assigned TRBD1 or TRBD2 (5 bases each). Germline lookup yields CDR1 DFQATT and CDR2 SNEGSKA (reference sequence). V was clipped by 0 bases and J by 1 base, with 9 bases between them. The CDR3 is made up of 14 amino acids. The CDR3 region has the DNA TGCAGTGCTAGAGATGAGGGGTTCCAAGAGACCCAGTACTTC. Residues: CSARDEGFQETQYF.

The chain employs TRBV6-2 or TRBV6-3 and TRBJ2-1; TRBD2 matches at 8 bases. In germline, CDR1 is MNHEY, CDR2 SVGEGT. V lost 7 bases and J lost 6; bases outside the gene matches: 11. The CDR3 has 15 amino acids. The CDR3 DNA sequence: TGTGCCAGCACCGACACGGGACTAGGCTTCAATGAGCAGTTCTTC. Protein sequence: CASTDTGLGFNEQFF.

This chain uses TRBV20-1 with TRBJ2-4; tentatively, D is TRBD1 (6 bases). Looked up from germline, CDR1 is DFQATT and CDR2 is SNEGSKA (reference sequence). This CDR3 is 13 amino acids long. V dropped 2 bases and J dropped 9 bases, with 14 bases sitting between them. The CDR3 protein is CSARKLGAAIQYF. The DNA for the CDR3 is TGCAGTGCTAGAAAGTTGGGGGCTGCCATTCAGTACTTC.

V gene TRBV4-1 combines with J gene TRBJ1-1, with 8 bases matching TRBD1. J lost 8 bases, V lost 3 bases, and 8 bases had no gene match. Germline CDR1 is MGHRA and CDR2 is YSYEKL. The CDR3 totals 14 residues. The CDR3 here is CASSQQGTGQEAFF. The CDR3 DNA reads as TGCGCCAGCAGCCAGCAAGGGACAGGCCAAGAAGCTTTCTTT.

Here the CDR3 reads CASSHAAPRTSEQFF. CDR3 nucleotides: TGCGCCAGCAGCCACGCCGCCCCCCGGACTTCTGAGCAGTTCTTC. The gene calls are TRBV4-1 and TRBJ2-1; tentative D call: TRBD2 (5 bases). CDR3 length equals 15 residues. V gave up 3 bases and J gave up 9 bases, with 18 bases separating them. The germline V gene encodes CDR1 MGHRA and CDR2 YSYEKL.